This T cell receptor (beta chain) was sequenced in a study of blood T cell repertoires in COVID-19. Study-wide background: Spain, Italy and the United States supplied samples that represented acute and convalescent COVID-19.

As originally analysed: Nucleated cell number was recorded as an estimate derived from reference gene primer amplification. Repertoires were generated with immunoSEQ multiplex PCR, while TCRdb's copy carries only in-frame clones and drops some. That table supplies the V and J calls and clone size; D and trimming were determined from the DNA. The sample contains fewer than 350,000 clones, 65% to 90% of which appear only once. V gave up 0 bases and J gave up 5 bases, with 14 bases separating them. The V gene's germline CDR1 is SGHRS and CDR2 YFSETQ. The length of the CDR3 is 15 residues. Specimen: peripheral blood. V and J are TRBV5-1 and TRBJ1-2; maybe TRBD1 (5 bases). This clonotype was sampled from a human donor in a cohort sampled during active COVID-19. The CDR3 region has the DNA TGCGCCAGCAGCTTGGACGCGACAGATATTTATGGCTACACCTTC. Protein sequence: CASSLDATDIYGYTF.